This is a list of T cell receptor beta chains from one sample in a study of cytomegalovirus exposure and HLA in healthy donors. Sequencing was performed with immunoSEQ multiplex PCR; in TCRdb, only in-frame clones are kept and a portion is missing. The sample shows 150,000 to 200,000 clones, 78% of them seen only once. The sequenced sample was PBMCs. Every receptor here comes from a woman under 40 in good health and CMV-seropositive. CDR3s include the opening cysteine and the closing phenylalanine or tryptophan. A D gene is named only where the DNA matches it firmly. The size entry is marked missing in some rows and otherwise reads once, few, many or a size class.

clone size	D gene	V gene	J gene	CDR3 DNA	CDR3 protein
NA	NA	TRBV9	TRBJ2-3	TGTGCCAGCAGCCCCGGACTATTCACATCAGATACGCAGTATTTT	CASSPGLFTSDTQYF
NA	NA	TRBV19	TRBJ1-1	TGTGCCAGTAAGCGACGGATGAACACTGAAGCTTTCTTT	CASKRRMNTEAFF
NA	TRBD2	TRBV11-1	TRBJ2-2	TGTGCCAGCAGCTTCCCCCCCCTAGCGGGATACACCGGGGAGCTGTTTTTT	CASSFPPLAGYTGELFF
NA	TRBD1	TRBV2	TRBJ1-2	TGTGCCAGCAGTCCCCGCGAGGGGGCCTATGGCTACACCTTC	CASSPREGAYGYTF
once	NA	TRBV15	TRBJ1-4	TGTGCCACCAGCAGAGCATATGGGAGTAATGAAAAACTGTTTTTT	CATSRAYGSNEKLFF
NA	NA	TRBV30	TRBJ2-5	TGTGCCTGGAAGAGGCCTACACAGGAAGAGACCCAGTACTTC	CAWKRPTQEETQYF
NA	TRBD1	TRBV6-1	TRBJ1-2	TGTGCCAGCAGTAGGGACAGGCGGGGTGGCTACACCTTC	CASSRDRRGGYTF
NA	TRBD1	TRBV5-1	TRBJ1-1	TGCGCCAGCAGCTGGGACAGGGGGAACACTGAAGCTTTCTTT	CASSWDRGNTEAFF
NA	NA	TRBV6-5	TRBJ2-7	TGTGCCAGCAGTCCTGAGGGTTACGGGGACGAGCAGTACTTC	CASSPEGYGDEQYF
NA	NA	TRBV5-1	TRBJ2-3	TGCGCCAGCAGCTTCAGACAGGACACAGATACGCAGTATTTT	CASSFRQDTDTQYF
NA	TRBD1	TRBV6-5	TRBJ2-5	TGTGCCAGCAGTCAGGACAGGGTGACCCAGTACTTC	CASSQDRVTQYF
NA	TRBD1	TRBV27	TRBJ1-1	TGTGCCAGCAGTGGGGACAGGCAATACACTGAAGCTTTCTTT	CASSGDRQYTEAFF
few	TRBD2	TRBV10-1	TRBJ2-1	TGCGCCAGCAGTGAGAGCGGGAGAGTCAATGAGCAGTTCTTC	CASSESGRVNEQFF
NA	TRBD1	TRBV7-2	TRBJ2-7	TGTGCCAGCAGTTATTACAGGGGGACGGAGCAGTACTTC	CASSYYRGTEQYF
NA	NA	TRBV7-2	TRBJ2-7	TGTGCCAGCAGCTCCGACAGTCTGGGCGAGCAGTACTTC	CASSSDSLGEQYF
few	TRBD1	TRBV5-8	TRBJ2-2	TGTGCCAGCAGCTTGGTCGGGACAGGGAGGCCCGGGGAGCTGTTTTTT	CASSLVGTGRPGELFF
NA	NA	TRBV7-6	TRBJ2-5	TGTGCCAGCAGCACCTCCGGGACTCACCAAGAGACCCAGTACTTC	CASSTSGTHQETQYF
NA	NA	TRBV2	TRBJ2-3	TGTGCCAGCAGTGGCGGGGAGGCGAACACAGATACGCAGTATTTT	CASSGGEANTDTQYF
NA	TRBD2	TRBV7-9	TRBJ2-5	TGTGCCAGCAGCCGCGGGGGACAAGAGACCCAGTACTTC	CASSRGGQETQYF
NA	TRBD2	TRBV7-6	TRBJ2-1	TGTGCCAGCAGCCTGGGAGGGATCAACAATGAGCAGTTCTTC	CASSLGGINNEQFF
NA	NA	TRBV9	TRBJ1-4	TGTGCCAGCAGCGCGGGGCAGGGGACTAATGAAAAACTGTTTTTT	CASSAGQGTNEKLFF
NA	NA	TRBV5-5	TRBJ1-5	TGTGCCAGCAGCTTAGGCCCGGGACACCTTAGCAATCAGCCCCAGCATTTT	CASSLGPGHLSNQPQHF
few	NA	TRBV6-5	TRBJ1-1	TGTGCCAGCAGTTACCAATTCAGTCACGCTGAAGCTTTCTTT	CASSYQFSHAEAFF
NA	NA	TRBV12-5	TRBJ1-5	TGTGCTAGTGGTGAGGGGGGGGGAAATCAGCCCCAGCATTTT	CASGEGGGNQPQHF
NA	TRBD1	TRBV29-1	TRBJ1-2	TGCAGCGTTGAAGATCAGGGACAGGGAGGGTATGGCTACACCTTC	CSVEDQGQGGYGYTF
NA	NA	TRBV13	TRBJ1-1	TGTGCCAGCAGCTTAGAAGCCCTTTCCTTCACTGAAGCTTTCTTT	CASSLEALSFTEAFF
NA	NA	TRBV5-6	TRBJ2-1	TGTGCCAGCAGCTTCACTAACACCTACAATGAGCAGTTCTTC	CASSFTNTYNEQFF
NA	NA	TRBV28	TRBJ2-7	TGTGCCAGCAGTGCGGGGCTGCGGGGCTACGAGCAGTACTTC	CASSAGLRGYEQYF
NA	NA	TRBV19	TRBJ1-5	TGTGCCAGTAGCGAGACAGGAAATCAGCCCCAGCATTTT	CASSETGNQPQHF
NA	NA	TRBV6-5	TRBJ2-7	TGTGCCAGCAGTCTTGGGACATCATCGATCTACGAGCAGTACTTC	CASSLGTSSIYEQYF
NA	NA	TRBV19	TRBJ1-5	TGTGCCAGTAGTCCCCGGGCAGGGGATCAGCCCCAGCATTTT	CASSPRAGDQPQHF
NA	NA	TRBV7-2	TRBJ1-1	TGTGCCAGCAGCTTAGGAGCGGCTCGGTTTACTGAAGCTTTCTTT	CASSLGAARFTEAFF
NA	TRBD1	TRBV7-6	TRBJ2-7	TGTGCCAGCAGCTTGGGTGCAGGGGGTTCCTACGAGCAGTACTTC	CASSLGAGGSYEQYF
NA	NA	TRBV19	TRBJ1-2	TGTGCCAGTAGTGTCCAATATGGCTACACCTTC	CASSVQYGYTF
NA	TRBD1	TRBV28	TRBJ1-4	TGTGCCAGCAGAGGGGACAGGGGGGTCGGATGGCCGACTAATGAAAAACTGTTTTTT	CASRGDRGVGWPTNEKLFF
NA	NA	TRBV7-8	TRBJ1-6	TGTGCCAGCGGAGGTACAGGGTACTATAATTCACCCCTCCACTTT	CASGGTGYYNSPLHF
NA	NA	TRBV18	TRBJ1-2	TGTGCCAGCTCACCTCTCGGGGGGGAAGCTAACTATGGCTACACCTTC	CASSPLGGEANYGYTF
NA	NA	TRBV2	TRBJ2-4	TGTGCCAGCAGTGAAGACGGGATGGACATTCAGTACTTC	CASSEDGMDIQYF
NA	NA	TRBV5-1	TRBJ2-1	TGCGCCAGCAGCTTTGCTAGCCCCAACAATGAGCAGTTCTTC	CASSFASPNNEQFF
NA	TRBD1	TRBV28	TRBJ2-7	TGTGCCAGCAGTTTGGGACAGGGCCCCTACGAGCAGTACTTC	CASSLGQGPYEQYF
NA	TRBD2	TRBV7-9	TRBJ2-5	TGTGCCAGCAGCTTCGGGGGGAGTCCCCAAGAGACCCAGTACTTC	CASSFGGSPQETQYF
NA	NA	TRBV14	TRBJ1-1	TGTGCCAGCAGCCAGAGGAATGGGTGGGCTGAAGCTTTCTTT	CASSQRNGWAEAFF